This TCR beta chain was captured by sequencing in a study of chemoradiotherapy in HPV16-positive cancers. Some clones are missing from TCRdb's copy, which holds only in-frame ones; the method was immunoSEQ multiplex PCR. In the table there are approximately 35,000 clones, about four fifths of which are singletons. Sequenced here: blood, sampled from a patient who underwent chemoradiotherapy. The source is a human donor with HPV-associated anogenital cancer.

CDR3 in amino acids: CASSPGLAGGDYNEQFF. The DNA of the CDR3 is TGCGCCAGCAGCCCCGGACTAGCGGGGGGTGACTACAATGAGCAGTTCTTC. V and J are TRBV5-1 and TRBJ2-1; TRBD2 aligns across 14 bases. The J segment lost 3 bases and the V segment lost 4 bases, leaving 6 bases of the junction unmatched. The CDR3 length is 17 residues. The germline CDR1 and CDR2 sequences are SGHRS and YFSETQ. The full variable domain, its missing parts supplied by reference TRBV5-1 and TRBJ2-1, is KAGVTQTPRYLIKTRGQQVTLSCSPISGHRSVSWYQQTPGQGLQFLFEYFSETQRNKGNFPGRFSGRQFSNSRSEMNVSTLELGDSALYLCASSPGLAGGDYNEQFFGPGTRLTVL.